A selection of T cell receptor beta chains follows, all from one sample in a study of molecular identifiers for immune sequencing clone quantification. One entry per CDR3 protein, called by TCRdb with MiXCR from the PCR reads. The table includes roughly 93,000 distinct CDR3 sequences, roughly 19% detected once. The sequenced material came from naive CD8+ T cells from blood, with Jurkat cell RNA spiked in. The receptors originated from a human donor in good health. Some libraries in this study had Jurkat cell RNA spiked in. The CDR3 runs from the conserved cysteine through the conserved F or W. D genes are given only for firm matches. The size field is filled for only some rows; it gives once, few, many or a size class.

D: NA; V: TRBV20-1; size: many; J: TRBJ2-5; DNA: TGCAGTGCTTCACAAACTGGAGTCGGCGGGACCCAGTACTTC; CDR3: CSASQTGVGGTQYF
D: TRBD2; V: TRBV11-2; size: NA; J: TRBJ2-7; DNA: TGTGCCAGCAGCCCCCCAAGCGGGAGCCCACTCGAGCAGTACTTC; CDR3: CASSPPSGSPLEQYF
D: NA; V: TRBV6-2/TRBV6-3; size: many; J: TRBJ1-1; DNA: TGTGCCAGCAGGGGAGGTGGAAACACTGAAGCTTTCTTT; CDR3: CASRGGGNTEAFF
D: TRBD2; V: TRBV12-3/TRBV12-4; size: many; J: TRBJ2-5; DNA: TGTGCCAGCAGTTTTCGGGGACTAGCACAAGAGACCCAGTACTTC; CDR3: CASSFRGLAQETQYF
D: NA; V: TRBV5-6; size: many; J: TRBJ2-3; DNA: TGTGCCAGCAGCACGGACTCCCCGACCCCAGATACGCAGTATTTT; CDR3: CASSTDSPTPDTQYF
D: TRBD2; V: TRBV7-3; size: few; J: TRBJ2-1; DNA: TGTGCCAGCAGCCACCTAGCGGGAGGGGGTAATGAGCAGTTCTTC; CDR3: CASSHLAGGGNEQFF
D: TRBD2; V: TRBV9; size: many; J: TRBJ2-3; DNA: TGTGCCAGCAGCGTAGAAATGCGGGGGGGAAAAGATACGCAGTATTTT; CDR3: CASSVEMRGGKDTQYF
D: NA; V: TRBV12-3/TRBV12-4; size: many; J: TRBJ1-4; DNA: TGTGCCAGCAGTTTCGGGGGCGGGAATGAAAAACTGTTTTTT; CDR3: CASSFGGGNEKLFF
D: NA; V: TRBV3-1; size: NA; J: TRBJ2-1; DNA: TGTGCCAGCAGCCCTCAACAGGGTTTAGGAGTTAAATCCTACAATGAGCAGTTCTTC; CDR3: CASSPQQGLGVKSYNEQFF
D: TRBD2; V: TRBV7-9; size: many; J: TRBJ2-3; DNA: TGTGCCAGCAGTCAGGATTTAGCGGGAAGGACCATGCATACGCAGTATTTT; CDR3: CASSQDLAGRTMHTQYF
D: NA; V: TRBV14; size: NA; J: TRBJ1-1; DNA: TGTGCCAGCAGCCAAGAAGTAGCAGTCTACACTGAAGCTTTCTTT; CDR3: CASSQEVAVYTEAFF
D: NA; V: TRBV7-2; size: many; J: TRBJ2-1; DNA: TGTGCCAGCAGCTCCGAACTGAATGAGCAGTTCTTC; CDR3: CASSSELNEQFF
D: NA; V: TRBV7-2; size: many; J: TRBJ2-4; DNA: TGTGCCAGCAGCCGGACAAATGAGCTAGCCAAAAACATTCAGTACTTC; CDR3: CASSRTNELAKNIQYF
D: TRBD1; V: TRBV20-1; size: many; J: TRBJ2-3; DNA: TGCAGTGCTAGAGACAGGGACAGGGCCTTATCCACAGATACGCAGTATTTT; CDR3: CSARDRDRALSTDTQYF
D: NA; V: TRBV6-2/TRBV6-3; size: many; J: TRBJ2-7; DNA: TGTGCCAGCAGACACCTGAGGCCTAGCTCCTACGAGCAGTACTTC; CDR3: CASRHLRPSSYEQYF
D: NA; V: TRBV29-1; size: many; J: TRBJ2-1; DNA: TGCAGCCCTATCGGTAACAATGAGCAGTTCTTC; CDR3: CSPIGNNEQFF
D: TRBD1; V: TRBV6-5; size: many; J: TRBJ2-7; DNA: TGTGCCACCAGACAGGGCGAGCAGTACTTC; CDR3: CATRQGEQYF
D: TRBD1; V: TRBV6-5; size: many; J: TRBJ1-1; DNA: TGTGCCAGCAGCCCCACTGGGACAGCTAAGATGAACACTGAAGCTTTCTTT; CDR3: CASSPTGTAKMNTEAFF
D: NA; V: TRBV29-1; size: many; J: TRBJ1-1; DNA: TGCAGCGTTGAGGTCCAGGGTCACCGGGTGACTGAAGCTTTCTTT; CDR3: CSVEVQGHRVTEAFF
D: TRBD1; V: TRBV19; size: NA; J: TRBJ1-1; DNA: TGTGCCAGTAGTATAGATAATGGGGACAGCCATCACGGCGTCCCTGAAGCTTTCTTT; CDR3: CASSIDNGDSHHGVPEAFF
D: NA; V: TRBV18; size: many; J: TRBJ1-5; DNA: TGTGCCAGCTCACCGGGAGATGGGGCGCAGCCCCAGCATTTT; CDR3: CASSPGDGAQPQHF
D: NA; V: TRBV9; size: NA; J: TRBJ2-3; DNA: TGTGCCAGCAGCTACCCTGGCAGGGGCCCAGATACGCAGTATTTT; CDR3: CASSYPGRGPDTQYF
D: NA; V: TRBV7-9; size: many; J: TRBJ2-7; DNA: TGTGCCAGCAGCTTAGCGGGCCCCGAGGGGTCCTACGAGCAGTACTTC; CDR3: CASSLAGPEGSYEQYF
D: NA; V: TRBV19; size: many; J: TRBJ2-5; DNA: TGTGCCAGTAGTATAGATCGCCGGCAGGGAGATCGAGAGACCCAGTACTTC; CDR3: CASSIDRRQGDRETQYF
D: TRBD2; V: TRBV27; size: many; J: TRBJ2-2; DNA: TGTGCCAGTAGTCCGGGGAGGGCAATCGGGGAGCTGTTTTTT; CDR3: CASSPGRAIGELFF
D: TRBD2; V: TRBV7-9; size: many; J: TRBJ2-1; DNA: TGTGCCAGCAGCACGACTAGCGGGAGTAGTTACAATGAGCAGTTCTTC; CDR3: CASSTTSGSSYNEQFF
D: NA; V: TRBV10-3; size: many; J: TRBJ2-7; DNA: TGTGCCATCAGCTCTCAGGGGGGGGCGGTCAGCTACGAGCAGTACTTC; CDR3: CAISSQGGAVSYEQYF
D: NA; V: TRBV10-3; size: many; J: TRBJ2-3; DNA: TGTGCCACCTCTGGGACATCGACAGATACGCAGTATTTT; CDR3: CATSGTSTDTQYF
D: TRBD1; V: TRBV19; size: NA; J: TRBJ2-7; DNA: TGTACCAGTAGTATAACCCACCTGACAGGGAACGAGCAGTACTTC; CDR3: CTSSITHLTGNEQYF
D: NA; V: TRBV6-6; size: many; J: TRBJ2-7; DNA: TGTGCCAGCAGTTACTTACAGGGCCCCCCCCTCGAGCAGTACTTC; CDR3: CASSYLQGPPLEQYF
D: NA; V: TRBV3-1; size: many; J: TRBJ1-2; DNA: TGTGCCAGCAGCTCAATATGGTCCCAGGGCAACTATGGCTACACCTTC; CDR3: CASSSIWSQGNYGYTF
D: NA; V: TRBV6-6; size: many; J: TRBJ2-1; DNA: TGTGCCAGCAGTTACTCGTATCCGGAGAATGAGCAGTTCTTC; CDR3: CASSYSYPENEQFF
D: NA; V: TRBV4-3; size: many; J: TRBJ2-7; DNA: TGCGCCAGCAGCCAAACGGGTTTTTCCTACGAGCAGTACTTC; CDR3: CASSQTGFSYEQYF
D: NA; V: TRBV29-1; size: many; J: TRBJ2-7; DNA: TGCAGCGTTGAAGATTTGGACAGCTACGAGCAGTACTTC; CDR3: CSVEDLDSYEQYF
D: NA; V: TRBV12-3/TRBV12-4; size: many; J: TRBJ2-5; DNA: TGTGCCAGCAGTTTTGGCGTGCAAGAGACCCAGTACTTC; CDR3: CASSFGVQETQYF
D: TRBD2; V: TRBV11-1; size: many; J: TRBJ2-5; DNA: TGTGCCAGCGCGGGACTAGCGGTGACCCAGTACTTC; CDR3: CASAGLAVTQYF
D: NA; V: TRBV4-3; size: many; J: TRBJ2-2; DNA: TGCGCCAGCAGGAGTAGCGGGAACACCGGGGAGCTGTTTTTT; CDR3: CASRSSGNTGELFF
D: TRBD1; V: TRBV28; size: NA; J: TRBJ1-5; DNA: TGTGCCAGCAGCCATACCGGGACAGACAGCAATCAGCCCCAGCATTTT; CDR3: CASSHTGTDSNQPQHF
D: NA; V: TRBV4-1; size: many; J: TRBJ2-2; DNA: TGCGCCAGCAGCCAAGATAACCAGGAGCTGTTTTTT; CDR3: CASSQDNQELFF
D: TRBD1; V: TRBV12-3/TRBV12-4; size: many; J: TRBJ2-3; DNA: TGTGCCAGCAGTGAGGGGGCGGCTAGCACAGATACGCAGTATTTT; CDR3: CASSEGAASTDTQYF
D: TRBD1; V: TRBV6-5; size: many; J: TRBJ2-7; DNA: TGTGCCAGCAGTTTATCTCTAGGGGGCGGCGAGCAGTACTTC; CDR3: CASSLSLGGGEQYF